These 5 T cell receptor beta chains were sequenced from one sample in a study of blood T cell repertoires in COVID-19. Profiled with immunoSEQ multiplex PCR; TCRdb holds only in-frame clones, not every one. The top ten hold around 24% of the sample, which has about 52,000 clones, more than 70% seen once. Source material: peripheral blood. These receptors were obtained from a woman older than 75 with acute or convalescent COVID-19.

CDR3 in amino acids: CASSVIAGGIYEQFF. The CDR3 nucleotides read TGTGCCAGCAGCGTCATAGCGGGGGGGATCTATGAGCAGTTCTTC. V is TRBV9 and J is TRBJ2-1; TRBD2 matches 11 bases. This CDR3 has 15 residues. In germline, CDR1 is SGDLS, CDR2 YYNGEE. V was pared by 2 bases and J by 8 bases, with 6 bases of the junction left unmatched. The full variable domain, completed using reference TRBV9 and TRBJ2-1, is DSGVTQTPKHLITATGQRVTLRCSPRSGDLSVYWYQQSLDQGLQFLIQYYNGEERAKGNILERFSAQQFPDLHSELNLSSLELGDSALYFCASSVIAGGIYEQFFGPGTRLTVL.

CDR3 sequence reads: CASSVAGGSATDTQYF. The CDR3 nucleotides are TGTGCCAGCAGCGTAGCTGGGGGGAGTGCCACAGATACGCAGTATTTT. The chain has TRBV9 and TRBJ2-3; D perhaps matches TRBD2 (6 bases). V lost 0 bases and J lost 2, with 13 bases in between. This CDR3 has 16 residues. CDR1 and CDR2 (germline): SGDLS, YYNGEE.

The chain has TRBV29-1 and TRBJ2-3, with TRBD1 identical over 8 bases. Trimming removed 5 bases from V and 3 bases from J; junction bases left unmatched: 4. From germline, CDR1 is SQVTM and CDR2 ANQGSEA. The CDR3 loop spans 13 amino acids. The CDR3 DNA is TGCAGCGTTTCGCAGGGGGCGACAGATACGCAGTATTTT. This gives the protein CSVSQGATDTQYF.

The genes are TRBV3-1 (or the pseudogene TRBV3-2) and TRBJ2-7; D possibly corresponds to TRBD1 (6 bases). The CDR3 consists of 13 residues. Between the trimmed V and J ends, which lost 3 bases and 5 bases, there was a span of 11 bases. The germline V gene has CDR1 LGHDT and CDR2 YNNKEL (reference sequence). CDR3 protein: CASSQKTGNEQYF. The CDR3 DNA is TGTGCCAGCAGCCAGAAAACAGGGAACGAGCAGTACTTC.

The rearrangement links TRBV7-3 to TRBJ1-1; D uncertain. The CDR3 extends over 13 amino acids. Germline CDR1 reads SGHTA; CDR2 reads FQGTGA. With 5 bases removed from V and 2 bases from J, the gap between germline ends came to 9 bases. The CDR3 coding sequence is TGTGCCAGCAGCGCGAACCCTAACACTGAAGCTTTCTTT. This sequence encodes CASSANPNTEAFF.